This is a list of T cell receptor beta chains from one sample in a study of CD8+ T cells in alopecia areata. Sequencing used immunoSEQ multiplex PCR; TCRdb keeps in-frame clones, though not all of them. The sample consists of roughly 120,000 clones, around 64% of them appearing once. The source material was CD4+ T cells sorted from blood. The receptors derive from a human donor in good health. CDR3s include the opening cysteine and the closing phenylalanine or tryptophan. The D gene is left open where the match is weak. Clone size is not always given. Where it is, it says once, few, many or a class for expanded clones.

j_call v_call clone_size d_call cdr3_nt cdr3_aa
TRBJ1-2 TRBV30 few TRBD1 TGTGCCTGGGTAATCCAGGGGGCTCACTATGGCTACACCTTC CAWVIQGAHYGYTF
TRBJ2-7 TRBV25-1 few - TGTGCCAGCAGTGCCTTCAGGGGGGACGAGCAGTACTTC CASSAFRGDEQYF
TRBJ1-2 TRBV2 few - TGTGCCAGCAGGGGGGAGACCCTCTATGGCTACACCTTC CASRGETLYGYTF
TRBJ2-1 TRBV7-7 - TRBD2 TGTGCCAGAACCGTAGCGGGGGGGAGTTATGAGCAGTTCTTC CARTVAGGSYEQFF
TRBJ1-2 TRBV18 - TRBD1 TGTGCCAGCTCACCAGCCGTTGGGGGACAGGGTCTCTATGGCTACACCTTC CASSPAVGGQGLYGYTF
TRBJ2-3 TRBV4-1 - - TGCGCCAGCAGCCAGGGGACCCGTCGGGGCACAGATACGCAGTATTTT CASSQGTRRGTDTQYF
TRBJ1-4 TRBV2 few - TGTGCCACCCACAGGGCTCGGGATGAAAAACTGTTTTTT CATHRARDEKLFF
TRBJ2-1 TRBV5-1 - - TGCGCCAGCAGCTTGTCCACGCACCCTCTCTCCTACAATGAGCAGTTCTTC CASSLSTHPLSYNEQFF
TRBJ2-1 TRBV7-2 few - TGTGCCAGCAGCGCTTCAGCAAGCTCCTACAATGAGCAGTTCTTC CASSASASSYNEQFF
TRBJ1-4 TRBV14 - - TGTGCCAGCAGCCCGGGGGCATTTACTCGGGAAAAACTGTTTTTT CASSPGAFTREKLFF
TRBJ1-4 TRBV15 - - TGTGCCACCAGCAGAGCGCCCCCGGGGGCCGCCCTCTTT CATSRAPPGAALF
TRBJ2-1 TRBV5-6 - - TGTGCCAGCAGCTTGTCTCGGGGGGCCGTCTACAATGAGCAGTTCTTC CASSLSRGAVYNEQFF
TRBJ2-5 TRBV7-9 - - TGTGCCAGCAGCTCCAGCGAGACCCAGTACTTC CASSSSETQYF
TRBJ1-2 TRBV5-6 few - TGTGCCAGCAGCCCCGTCGAAGCTAACTATGGCTACACCTTC CASSPVEANYGYTF
TRBJ2-2 TRBV11-2 few - TGTGCCAGCAGCTTAGTGGCGGGACTCCCTGGTGGGGAGCTGTTTTTT CASSLVAGLPGGELFF
TRBJ1-3 TRBV25-1 few - TGTGCCAGCAGTGAAGTCCGAGGAAACACCATATATTTT CASSEVRGNTIYF
TRBJ2-1 TRBV6-5 - - TGTGCCAGCAGCTCTGGGAGGGAGCAGTTCTTC CASSSGREQFF
TRBJ1-5 TRBV6-1 - - TGTGCCAGCAGTGAAAGGGCTAGCAATCAGCCCCAGCATTTT CASSERASNQPQHF
TRBJ1-6 TRBV30 - TRBD1 TGTGCCTGTACTCAGGGGGGCAATTCACCCCTCCACTTT CACTQGGNSPLHF
TRBJ2-5 TRBV29-1 - - TGCAGCGTGAGGCGGACTAGGGGGCAAGAGACCCAGTACTTC CSVRRTRGQETQYF
TRBJ2-7 TRBV5-6 - - TGTGCCAGCAGACGTTTGGGCTCCTACGAGCAGTACTTC CASRRLGSYEQYF
TRBJ2-4 TRBV13 - - TGTGCCAGCAGCTCGGGGGCCCTTGGGGAAAACATTCAGTACTTC CASSSGALGENIQYF
TRBJ1-1 TRBV2 few - TGTGCCAGCACTCCGCAGGGAAGTCACACTGAAGCTTTCTTT CASTPQGSHTEAFF
TRBJ1-2 TRBV9 few - TGTGCCAGCAGCGTAGAGACAGCGGCTAGAGATGGCTACACCTTC CASSVETAARDGYTF
TRBJ1-1 TRBV2 - - TGTGCCACCCGCTGGGGGGTCACTGAAGCTTTCTTT CATRWGVTEAFF
TRBJ2-5 TRBV6-1 - - TGTGCCAGCAGTGAGGGTAGAGAGACCCAGTACTTC CASSEGRETQYF
TRBJ1-1 TRBV25-1 - - TGTGCCAGCATGAAGGGTCTTGAAGCTTTCTTT CASMKGLEAFF